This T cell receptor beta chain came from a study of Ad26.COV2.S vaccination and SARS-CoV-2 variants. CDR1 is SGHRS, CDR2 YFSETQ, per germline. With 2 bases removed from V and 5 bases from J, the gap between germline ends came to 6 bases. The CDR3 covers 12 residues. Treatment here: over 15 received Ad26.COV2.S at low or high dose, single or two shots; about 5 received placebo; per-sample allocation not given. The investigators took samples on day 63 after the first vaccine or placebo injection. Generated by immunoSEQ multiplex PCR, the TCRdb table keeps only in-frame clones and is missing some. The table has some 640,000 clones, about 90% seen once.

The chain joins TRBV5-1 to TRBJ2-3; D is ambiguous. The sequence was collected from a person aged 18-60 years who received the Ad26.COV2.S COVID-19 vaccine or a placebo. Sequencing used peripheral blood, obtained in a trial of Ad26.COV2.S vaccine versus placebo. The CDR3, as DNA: TGCGCCAGCAGCTTTTCCGGAGATACGCAGTATTTT. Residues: CASSFSGDTQYF.